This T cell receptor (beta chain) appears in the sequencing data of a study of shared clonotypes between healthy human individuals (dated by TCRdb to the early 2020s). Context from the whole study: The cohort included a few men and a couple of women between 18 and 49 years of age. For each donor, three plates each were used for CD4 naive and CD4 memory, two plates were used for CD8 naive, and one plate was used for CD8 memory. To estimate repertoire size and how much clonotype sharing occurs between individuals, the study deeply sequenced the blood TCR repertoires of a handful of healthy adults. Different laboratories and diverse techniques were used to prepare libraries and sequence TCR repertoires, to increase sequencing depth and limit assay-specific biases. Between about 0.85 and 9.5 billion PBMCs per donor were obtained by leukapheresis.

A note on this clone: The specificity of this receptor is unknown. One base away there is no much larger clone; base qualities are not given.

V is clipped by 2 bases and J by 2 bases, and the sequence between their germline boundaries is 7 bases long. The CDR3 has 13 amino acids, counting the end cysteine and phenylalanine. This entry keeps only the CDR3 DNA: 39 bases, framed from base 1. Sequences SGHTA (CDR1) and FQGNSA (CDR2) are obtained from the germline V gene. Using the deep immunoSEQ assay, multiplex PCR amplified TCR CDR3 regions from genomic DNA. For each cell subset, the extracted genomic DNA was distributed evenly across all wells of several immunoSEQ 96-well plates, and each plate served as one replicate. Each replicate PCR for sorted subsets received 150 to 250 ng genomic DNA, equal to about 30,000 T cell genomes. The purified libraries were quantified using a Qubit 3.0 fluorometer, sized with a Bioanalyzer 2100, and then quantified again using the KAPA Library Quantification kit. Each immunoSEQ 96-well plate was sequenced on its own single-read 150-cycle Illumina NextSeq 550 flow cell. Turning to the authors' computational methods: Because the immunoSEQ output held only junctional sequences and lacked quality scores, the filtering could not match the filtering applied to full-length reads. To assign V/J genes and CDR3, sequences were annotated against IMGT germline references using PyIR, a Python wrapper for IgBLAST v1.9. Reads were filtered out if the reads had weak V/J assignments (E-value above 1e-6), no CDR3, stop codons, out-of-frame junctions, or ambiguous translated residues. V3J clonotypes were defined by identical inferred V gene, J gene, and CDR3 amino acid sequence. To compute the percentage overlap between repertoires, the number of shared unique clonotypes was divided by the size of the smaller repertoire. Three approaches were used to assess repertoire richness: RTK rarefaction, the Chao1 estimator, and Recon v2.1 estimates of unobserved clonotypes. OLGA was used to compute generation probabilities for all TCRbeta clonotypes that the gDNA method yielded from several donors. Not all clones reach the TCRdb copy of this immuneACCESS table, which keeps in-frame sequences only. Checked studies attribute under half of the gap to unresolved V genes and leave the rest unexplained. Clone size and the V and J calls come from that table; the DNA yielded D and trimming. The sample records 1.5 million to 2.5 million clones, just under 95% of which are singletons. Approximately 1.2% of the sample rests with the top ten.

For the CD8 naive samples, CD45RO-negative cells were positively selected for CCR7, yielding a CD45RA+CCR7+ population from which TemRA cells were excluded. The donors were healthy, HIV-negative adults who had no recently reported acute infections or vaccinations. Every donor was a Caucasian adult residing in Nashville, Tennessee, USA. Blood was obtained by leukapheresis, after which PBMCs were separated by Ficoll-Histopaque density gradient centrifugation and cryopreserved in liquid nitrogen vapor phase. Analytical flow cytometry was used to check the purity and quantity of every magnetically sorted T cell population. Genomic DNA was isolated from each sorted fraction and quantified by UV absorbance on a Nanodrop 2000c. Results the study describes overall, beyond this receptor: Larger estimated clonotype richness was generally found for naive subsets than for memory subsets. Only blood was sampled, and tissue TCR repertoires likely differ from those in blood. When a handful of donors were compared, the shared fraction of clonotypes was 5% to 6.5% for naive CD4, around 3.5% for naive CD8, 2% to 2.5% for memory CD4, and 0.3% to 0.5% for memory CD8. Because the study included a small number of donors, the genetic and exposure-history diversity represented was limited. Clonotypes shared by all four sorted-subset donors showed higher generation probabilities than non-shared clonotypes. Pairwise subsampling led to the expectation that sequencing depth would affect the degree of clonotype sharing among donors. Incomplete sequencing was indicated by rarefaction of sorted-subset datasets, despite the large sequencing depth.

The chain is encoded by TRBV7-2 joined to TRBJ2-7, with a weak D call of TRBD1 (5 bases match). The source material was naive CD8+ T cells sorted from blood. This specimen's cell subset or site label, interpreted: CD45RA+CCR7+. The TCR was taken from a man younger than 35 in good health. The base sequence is TGTGCCAGCAGCTTAAGACAGACCTACGAGCAGTACTTC. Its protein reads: CASSLRQTYEQYF.